The 31 T cell receptor beta chains below all came from one sample that was sequenced in a study of T cells in Graves' hyperthyroidism and ophthalmopathy. RNA transcripts served as the template for amplifying TCR beta CDR3 regions. A set of HTBI primers served as the primers for a first-round RT-PCR of the TCR CDR3. MiXCR, run by TCRdb on the multiplex PCR reads, gives a single entry per CDR3 protein. The sample consists of fewer than 45,000 distinct CDR3 sequences, 40% to 55% of them appearing once. Sequencing was done on a sample of blood. Receptors were obtained from a woman aged 50 to 60 with Graves' hyperthyroidism that later progressed to Graves' ophthalmopathy.

This clonotype was seen at least ten times. The V gene is TRBV6-6, the J gene TRBJ1-1, with 8 nucleotides matching TRBD1. Trimming at V came to 2 bases and at J to 4 bases, leaving 6 bases not matched to a gene. CDR1 and CDR2 from the germline V gene are MNHNY and SVGAGI (reference sequence). The length of the CDR3 is 15 residues. For the CDR3, the DNA is TGTGCCAGCAGTTACACGGACAGGGTCGGCACTGAAGCTTTCTTT. Translating gives CASSYTDRVGTEAFF.

This clonotype has ten or more counts. A read error may explain this, as a much larger clone is one base away. The chain joins TRBV19 to TRBJ1-4; D call uncertain. The CDR3 loop spans 13 amino acids. V was clipped by 11 bases and J by 6 bases, with 16 bases between them. Germline V gene lookup returns CDR1 LNHDA and CDR2 SQIVND (reference sequence). The CDR3 bases are TGTGCCGGTCGTTTTTTCCGGGATGAAAAACTGTTTTTT. Amino acids: CAGRFFRDEKLFF.

This clonotype was counted ten times or more. V is TRBV6-5 and J is TRBJ2-1; 11 bases are a match to TRBD1. This CDR3 spans 16 amino acids. Germline V lookup: CDR1 MNHEY, CDR2 SVGAGI. After removal of 4 bases from V and 2 bases from J, the junction contained 4 bases not matched to a gene. The CDR3 nucleotides are TGTGCCAGCAGTTCGTTGGGACAGGGGGCCTACAATGAGCAGTTCTTC. It specifies CASSSLGQGAYNEQFF.

Only a few counts were recorded for this clonotype. The chain recombines TRBV2 with TRBJ1-2; weak D call: TRBD1 (5 bases). Germline loops: CDR1 SNHLY, CDR2 FYNNEI. The CDR3 is 14 residues long. V was shortened by 5 bases and J by 7 bases, with 17 bases between the two germline ends. CDR3 nucleotide sequence: TGTGCCAGCAGTTATACCGGGACTTTGAGTGGCTACACCTTC. This gives the protein CASSYTGTLSGYTF.

This clonotype has only one observation. The junction departs from the called germline gene at one end, perhaps through a read error. The chain recombines TRBV6-2 or TRBV6-3 with TRBJ1-5; D is unresolved. CDR1 MNHEY and CDR2 SVGEGT come from the germline V gene. CDR3 length: 13 amino acids. For the CDR3, the DNA is TGTGCCAGCAGTTATGTAAGCAATAAGCCTCAGCATTTT. Protein product: CASSYVSNKPQHF.

V is TRBV7-3 and J is TRBJ2-1; 12 bases map to TRBD2. The germline V gene has CDR1 SGHTA and CDR2 FQGTGA. The V gene end was trimmed by 4 bases and the J gene end by 8 bases; junction bases not matched to a gene: 3. There are 14 residues in the CDR3. The CDR3 DNA reads TGTGCCAGCAGCTCGACTAGCGGGAGTCATGAGCAGTTCTTC. Residues: CASSSTSGSHEQFF.

The V gene is TRBV6-4, the J gene TRBJ2-7; D gene unclear. CDR1 and CDR2 (germline): MRHNA, SNTAGT. The length of the CDR3 is 10 residues. Trimming shortened V by 6 bases and J by 9 bases, and 9 bases separated the two germline ends. The CDR3 nucleotides read TGTGCCAGCAGCCGACTTTTGCAGTACTTC. Its protein is CASSRLLQYF.

The chain joins TRBV5-1 to TRBJ2-3, with TRBD2 matching 7 bases. The CDR3 spans 16 residues. J gave up 0 bases and V 0 bases, and 4 bases lay outside the gene matches. Per the germline V gene, CDR1 is SGHRS and CDR2 is YFSETQ. The CDR3 here is CASSLGPSGSTDTQYF. The CDR3 DNA reads as TGCGCCAGCAGCTTGGGGCCTAGCGGAAGCACAGATACGCAGTATTTT.

This clonotype occurred many times. The V and J genes are TRBV11-2 and TRBJ1-6, with D possibly matching TRBD1 (5 bases). The length of the CDR3 is 14 residues. Trimming took 3 bases from V and 10 from J, leaving 13 bases between them. CDR1 is SGHAT and CDR2 is FQNNGV in the germline V gene. Here the CDR3 reads CASSLGTAGSPLHF. As DNA, the CDR3 is TGTGCCAGCAGCTTGGGGACGGCCGGCTCACCCCTCCACTTT.

This clonotype was found many times. The chain has TRBV6-6 and TRBJ2-7, with TRBD1 as a possible D gene (6 bases). The CDR3 has 15 amino acids. Trimming pared 10 bases from V and 1 base from J, leaving 20 bases between. CDR1 is MNHNY and CDR2 is SVGAGI in the germline V gene (reference sequence). The CDR3 region is CAISSGTTISYEQYF. CDR3 DNA: TGTGCCATCAGCTCCGGGACAACGATATCCTACGAGCAGTACTTC.

The rearrangement uses TRBV7-9 and TRBJ1-5; 7 bases map to TRBD1. Trimming cost V 5 bases and J 0 bases; bases outside gene matches: 10. CDR1 and CDR2 from the germline V gene are SEHNR and FQNEAQ (reference sequence). The CDR3 has 17 residues. CDR3 protein: CASSRWTGGNSNQPQHF. The CDR3 bases are TGTGCCAGCAGCAGATGGACAGGAGGGAATAGCAATCAGCCCCAGCATTTT.

The chain joins TRBV29-1 to TRBJ2-2, with 7 bases that match TRBD1. The V segment lost 3 bases and the J segment 6 bases; nucleotides outside the gene matches: 7. Germline CDR1 and CDR2: SQVTM and ANQGSEA. The CDR3 length is 14 residues. CDR3 in amino acids: CSVDRTGTAGELFF. The CDR3, as DNA: TGCAGCGTTGATCGCACCGGGACAGCCGGGGAGCTGTTTTTT.

This clonotype was picked up many times. The V and J genes are TRBV5-1 and TRBJ1-1; 9 bases are shared with TRBD1. Germline V CDR1 and CDR2: SGHRS, YFSETQ. The CDR3 totals 14 residues. The ends lost 5 bases at V and 6 bases at J; junction bases unmatched: 8. The CDR3 here is CASRPDRGRSEAFF. The CDR3 DNA is TGCGCCAGCAGACCCGACAGGGGGAGATCTGAAGCTTTCTTT.

The rearrangement links TRBV10-2 to TRBJ1-5; TRBD1 agrees at 9 bases. Losses at the gene ends were 2 bases for V and 3 bases for J; bases not matched to a gene: 5. This CDR3 has 16 residues. Germline loops: CDR1 WSHSY, CDR2 SAAADI. The CDR3 DNA reads as TGCGCCAGCAGTGAGGGGGACAGGGTATACAATCAGCCCCAGCATTTT. Protein: CASSEGDRVYNQPQHF.

To note about this clonotype: A read error is likely, as this CDR3 ends without the conserved phenylalanine or tryptophan. Because the CDR3's place on the DNA is in doubt, the DNA is left out and the CDR3 is given as listed by TCRdb. The chain joins TRBV29-1 to TRBJ1-1; TRBD1 is taken as the D call from the table, unchecked against the DNA. The CDR3 numbers 10 amino acids, ends counted. Per germline, CDR1 SQVTM and CDR2 ANQGSEA. The CDR3 spells CSATAGTANY.

To note about this clonotype: The DNA is left out, because the CDR3 cannot be placed on it with certainty; the CDR3 is given as TCRdb lists it. This chain connects TRBV29-1 to TRBJ2-5; TRBD2, the D gene given by the table, was not confirmed from the DNA. Germline assignment: CDR1 SQVTM and CDR2 ANQGSEA. The CDR3 is 20 amino acids in total, end residues counted. The CDR3 region is CSVGSGPEAFFGLAEETQYF.

This clonotype has a count of ten or more. The chain carries TRBV20-1 and TRBJ1-1; no clear D. Trimming took off 1 base at V and 1 base at J, with 16 bases between the two ends. Germline values: CDR1 DFQATT, CDR2 SNEGSKA (reference sequence). CDR3 length: 16 amino acids. As DNA, the CDR3 is TGCAGTGCTAGAGCCCGGGCCGGTTTGTCGAACACTGAAGCTTTCTTT. Translating gives CSARARAGLSNTEAFF.

The rearrangement links TRBV6-1 to TRBJ2-6; D remains unclear. Germline V gene lookup returns CDR1 MNHNS and CDR2 SASEGT. This CDR3 is built from 15 residues. Trimming removed 2 bases from V and 1 base from J, with 6 bases in between. The CDR3 protein is CASSELWSGANVLTF. CDR3 in DNA: TGTGCCAGCAGTGAACTTTGGTCTGGGGCCAACGTCCTGACTTTC.

The rearrangement uses TRBV7-9 and TRBJ1-1, with D possibly matching TRBD1 (5 bases). Trimming removed 0 bases at V and 1 base at J, with 6 bases between. CDR1 and CDR2 (germline): SEHNR, FQNEAQ (reference sequence). The CDR3 loop spans 14 amino acids. The CDR3 DNA is TGTGCCAGCAGCTTAGCGGGACGGAACACTGAAGCTTTCTTT. This sequence encodes CASSLAGRNTEAFF.

This clonotype was observed many times. An end of the junction does not agree with germline; a read error may underlie this. The chain is built from TRBV6-5 and TRBJ1-5; 8 nucleotides agree with TRBD1. From germline, CDR1 is MNHEY and CDR2 SVGAGI. This CDR3 comprises 17 residues. The DNA for the CDR3 is TGTGCCAGCAGTTACTCCGGACAGGGCAATAGCAATCAGCTCCAGCATTTT. Amino acid sequence: CASSYSGQGNSNQLQHF.

The chain is built from TRBV7-9 and TRBJ2-1; no clear D gene. The CDR3 loop spans 13 amino acids. The V and J ends lost 7 bases and 6 bases respectively, with 13 bases between them. CDR1 and CDR2 from the germline V gene are SEHNR and FQNEAQ (reference sequence). Here the CDR3 reads CASNNGKSNEQFF. Here the CDR3 DNA reads TGTGCCAGCAACAATGGAAAGAGCAATGAGCAGTTCTTC.

This clonotype came up many times. This chain uses TRBV5-4 with TRBJ2-1, with 7 nucleotides matching TRBD1. With 4 bases clipped from V and 9 bases from J, the junction kept 25 bases outside the gene matches. The CDR3 is made up of 19 amino acids. The V gene's germline CDR1 is SGHNT and CDR2 YYREEE (reference sequence). The CDR3 coding sequence is TGTGCCAGCAGCCAAGGGACAGCGATTAAATCTCAAAGGGGAGCTGAGCAGTTCTTC. It is translated as CASSQGTAIKSQRGAEQFF.

This clonotype was detected many times. The chain recombines TRBV5-5 with TRBJ2-2, with 9 bases lining up with TRBD1. Unmatched junction bases numbered 9, after V lost 3 bases and J lost 6 bases. The CDR3 has 16 residues. The germline gives CDR1 SGHKS, CDR2 YYEKEE (reference sequence). CDR3: CASSWGGQGGSGELFF. DNA for the CDR3: TGTGCCAGCAGCTGGGGGGGACAGGGAGGATCCGGGGAGCTGTTTTTT.

Ten or more counts support this clonotype. The rearrangement links TRBV5-8 to TRBJ2-2; TRBD2 is a possible D gene (6 bases). V dropped 3 bases and J dropped 1 base, with 10 bases sitting between them. Germline CDR1 is SGHTS and CDR2 is YDEGEE. The CDR3 contains 15 residues. CDR3 DNA: TGTGCCAGCAGCTGGAGCGGGCAGAACACCGGGGAGCTGTTTTTT. Protein sequence: CASSWSGQNTGELFF.

The chain combines TRBV7-3 with TRBJ2-1, with 9 bases aligning to TRBD2. Trimming removed 5 bases from V and 9 bases from J; junction bases left unmatched: 5. The CDR3 covers 13 residues. In germline, CDR1 is SGHTA, CDR2 FQGTGA. CDR3 amino acids: CASSIAGVSEQFF. Here the CDR3 DNA reads TGTGCCAGCAGCATAGCGGGAGTCAGTGAGCAGTTCTTC.

This clonotype was counted ten times or more. The chain couples TRBV9 to TRBJ2-1; TRBD2 matches 10 bases. The ends lost 0 bases at V and 6 bases at J; junction bases unmatched: 6. The CDR3 runs to 16 residues. CDR1 is SGDLS, CDR2 YYNGEE, per germline. Here the CDR3 DNA reads TGTGCCAGCAGCGTAGTCGTCAGCGGGAGGGCCAATGAGCAGTTCTTC. Encoded protein: CASSVVVSGRANEQFF.

This chain connects TRBV7-8 to TRBJ1-2; D not certain. This CDR3 has 16 residues. Between the trimmed V and J ends, which lost 0 bases and 0 bases, there was a span of 11 bases. CDR1 is SGHVS, CDR2 FQNEAQ, per germline. CDR3 DNA: TGTGCCAGCAGCTTAGCCACAGACACTACTAACTATGGCTACACCTTC. Its translation is CASSLATDTTNYGYTF.

Details on this clonotype: The conserved phenylalanine or tryptophan normally closing the CDR3 is absent here, so this likely arose from a read error. The chain links TRBV5-1 to TRBJ2-6; D gene ambiguous. The germline V gene encodes CDR1 SGHRS and CDR2 YFSETQ. Trimming took 4 bases from V and 16 from J, leaving 3 bases between them. CDR3 length equals 8 residues. The CDR3 loop is CASSLLTS. The CDR3 nucleotides read TGCGCCAGCAGCCTACTGACTAGC.

This clonotype was recorded many times. The chain has TRBV7-3 and TRBJ1-2; D is unresolved. V was trimmed by 5 bases and J by 2 bases, leaving 9 bases between them. CDR3 length: 13 residues. Germline lookup yields CDR1 SGHTA and CDR2 FQGTGA. CDR3 residues: CASSQQPNYGYTF. Here the CDR3 DNA reads TGTGCCAGCAGCCAGCAGCCCAACTATGGCTACACCTTC.

The chain combines TRBV20-1 with TRBJ2-1, with 9 bases identical to TRBD2. This CDR3 has 14 residues. The trim removed 7 bases at V and 8 bases at J, leaving 12 bases unmatched. Germline CDR1 is DFQATT and CDR2 is SNEGSKA (reference sequence). The CDR3, as DNA: TGCAGTGATATTAGCGGGAGCGTGTTTGATGAGCAGTTCTTC. It codes for CSDISGSVFDEQFF.

As concerns this clonotype: Germline is not matched at one junction end, which may reflect a read error. This rearrangement joins TRBV30 to TRBJ1-4; tentative D call: TRBD1 (5 bases). The germline gives CDR1 GTSNPN, CDR2 SVGIG (reference sequence). The CDR3 is 15 residues long. The CDR3 nucleotides read TGTGCCTGGGGTGTACGGGGGACGGGTCGACCGTTGGCATTTTTT. Translated: CAWGVRGTGRPLAFF.